These T cell receptor beta chains were read from a single sample in a study of blood T cell repertoires in COVID-19. Repertoires were generated with immunoSEQ multiplex PCR, while TCRdb's copy carries only in-frame clones and drops some. This table has tens of thousands of clones, about 90% appearing once. Sequencing used peripheral blood. The source of these receptors is a human donor in a cohort sampled during active COVID-19. CDR3s include the opening cysteine and the closing phenylalanine or tryptophan. Each record gives: D gene, V gene, CDR3 protein. D genes are given only for firm matches.

TRBD1 TRBV7-9 CASSSSGQVHQPQHF
TRBD1 TRBV18 CASSHRGLSPGRSYEQYF
TRBD2 TRBV19 CASGGLAGPSYEQYF
TRBD1 TRBV27 CASSLVGTGGVGGTEAFF
NA TRBV6-2/TRBV6-3 CASSYSTLRGGAEAFF
NA TRBV15 CATSSLGGEGYGYTF
TRBD1 TRBV14 CASSPGQGYEQYF
NA TRBV29-1 CSVYRSPYEQYF
TRBD1 TRBV9 CASSPRQGAYEQYF
NA TRBV6-2/TRBV6-3 CASSSLETQYF
NA TRBV29-1 CSVGTHVGYEQYF
TRBD2 TRBV6-4 CASSDSSRTGGPSGETQYF
TRBD2 TRBV5-1 CASSAMVGTSSYNEQFF
TRBD2 TRBV29-1 CSVEDGRSAGDLQFF
NA TRBV2 CASSTTYEQYF
NA TRBV3-1/TRBV3-2 CASRLNGGGKQFF
TRBD1 TRBV27 CASSLTGGRSNQPQHF
NA TRBV7-9 CASRYDYVDEQFF
TRBD2 TRBV19 CASTGLAGVGEQFF
TRBD2 TRBV7-9 CASSLIRTSGDNTGELFF
TRBD2 TRBV5-1 CASSPAPSGSYNEQFF
TRBD2 TRBV19 CASSRTSGSSYNEQFF
NA TRBV18 CASSPGMEGYGYTF
TRBD1 TRBV19 CASSIDFSGTAAGANVLTF
TRBD2 TRBV10-3 CAISALTGGNEQFF
TRBD1 TRBV6-5 CASSPSGTGLSEAFF
TRBD1 TRBV19 CASRRQGAGEKLFF
NA TRBV12-3/TRBV12-4 CASSFRNEQYF
TRBD1 TRBV18 CASSRDRENSPLHF
TRBD2 TRBV7-3 CASSDFLAGGPIHEQYF
TRBD1 TRBV6-5 CASSYSTDRIHEQYF
TRBD2 TRBV25-1 CASSESASGGQTQYF
TRBD2 TRBV7-8 CASSFQLAGGPTDTQYF
NA TRBV3-1/TRBV3-2 CASSQGSARGVNEQFF
TRBD2 TRBV13 CASSPRGLAGLETQYF
TRBD2 TRBV30 CAWSKGLAGVKTGELFF